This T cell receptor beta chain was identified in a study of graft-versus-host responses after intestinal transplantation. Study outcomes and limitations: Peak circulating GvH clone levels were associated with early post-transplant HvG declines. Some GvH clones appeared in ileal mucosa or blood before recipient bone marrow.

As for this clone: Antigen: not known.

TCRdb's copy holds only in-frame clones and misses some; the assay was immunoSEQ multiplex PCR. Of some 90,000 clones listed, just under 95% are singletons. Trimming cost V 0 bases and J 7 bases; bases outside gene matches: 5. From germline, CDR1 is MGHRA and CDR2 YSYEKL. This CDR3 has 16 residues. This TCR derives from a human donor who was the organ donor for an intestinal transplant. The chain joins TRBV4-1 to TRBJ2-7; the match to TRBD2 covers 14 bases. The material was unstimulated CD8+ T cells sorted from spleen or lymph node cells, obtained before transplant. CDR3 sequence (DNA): TGCGCCAGCAGCCAAGATCCCGGGACTAGCGGGGGTGAGCAGTACTTC. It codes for CASSQDPGTSGGEQYF.